Detailed here is one TCR beta chain. The sample is drawn from a study of T cell responses to AZD1222 COVID-19 vaccine. Using immunoSEQ multiplex PCR, the repertoire was profiled, and TCRdb retains in-frame clones only, with some absent. The sample yields more than 80,000 clones, under 95% seen once. V gave up 7 bases and J gave up 5 bases; unmatched junction bases: 5. Germline V lookup: CDR1 ENHRY, CDR2 SYGVKD. CDR3 length: 16 residues. The clonotype originates from an adult who received the AZD1222 COVID-19 vaccine. The chain combines TRBV10-3 with TRBJ2-2; TRBD2 agrees at 15 bases. Sequenced here: peripheral blood, sampled 28 days after the second AZD1222 dose. CDR3: CAITGGLAGGTGELFF. CDR3 nucleotides: TGTGCCATCACCGGGGGACTAGCGGGAGGAACCGGGGAGCTGTTTTTT.